This T cell receptor beta chain was captured in a study of blood T cell repertoires in COVID-19. Study-wide background: Researchers got acute and convalescent COVID-19 samples from the United States, Italy and Spain. Nucleic acid was either cDNA or gDNA, and it came from T cells, B-cell-depleted T cells, or PBMCs.

As originally analysed: Amplification of reference gene primers was used by the study to estimate nucleated cell counts. TCRdb's copy holds only in-frame clones and misses some; the assay was immunoSEQ multiplex PCR. The DNA was the basis for D and trimming; V, J and clone size are from that table. The table shows around 270,000 clones, with 88% occurring only once. Specimen: peripheral blood. The receptor's source is a man aged 60-69 years who had recovered from COVID-19.

CDR3 sequence (DNA): TGCGCCAGCAGCTTATTAGCGGGGACTAGCACAGATACGCAGTATTTT. It translates to CASSLLAGTSTDTQYF. The V gene is TRBV5-1, the J gene TRBJ2-3, with TRBD2 matching over 8 bases. V lost 2 bases to trimming and J lost 0 bases; unmatched junction nucleotides: 5. Per germline, CDR1 SGHRS and CDR2 YFSETQ. This CDR3 has 16 amino acids.